In this sample, the clone carrying this T cell receptor (beta chain) turned up a few times. The authors prepared the TCRbeta library with unique molecular identifiers. TCRdb reprocessed the PCR reads with MiXCR, giving one entry per CDR3 protein. The sample consists of roughly 570,000 distinct CDR3 sequences, 20% to 30% of them appearing once. The source of the sample is a study of T-cell reconstitution after alpha-beta-depleted transplantation in children. CDR1 and CDR2 (germline): SGHVS, FQNEAQ. CDR3 size: 12 residues. Trimming cost V 1 base and J 11 bases, with 10 bases left between them. The clonotype originates from a boy in the first two years of life with Wiskott-Aldrich syndrome, due to receive a stem cell transplant. The sample in question was PBMCs, obtained before TCRalphabeta/CD19-depleted stem cell transplant. This chain joins TRBV7-8 and TRBJ2-3; D is undetermined. Written as DNA, the CDR3 is TGTGCCAGCAGCTTAGTGGAGTACAAGCAGTATTTT. It is translated as CASSLVEYKQYF.